The present TCR beta chain was sequenced within a study of shared clonotypes between healthy human individuals. Whole-study results and caveats: Sampling was confined to blood; repertoires within tissues likely differ. The expectation was that sequencing depth would affect clonotype sharing among donors.

Germline assignment: CDR1 SNHLY and CDR2 FYNNEI. The J segment lost 5 bases and the V segment lost 5 bases, leaving 8 bases of the junction unmatched. There are 15 residues in the CDR3. In regard to this clone: Its target is not known.

The CD4+ fraction was divided into a CD45RA+ naive subset and a CD45RA-negative memory subset. The assay was immunoSEQ multiplex PCR, and TCRdb's table has in-frame clones only and misses some. The sample has millions of clones, more than 80% seen once. The sequencing sample was made of naive CD4+ T cells sorted from blood. Described subset: CD45RA+ positively selected. The chain uses TRBV2 and TRBJ2-5, with 10 bases identical to TRBD1. The TCR sequence derives from a man aged 18 to 30 in good health. CDR3: CASSLDRGLGETQYF. As DNA, the CDR3 is TGTGCCAGCAGTCTGGACAGGGGGTTAGGGGAGACCCAGTACTTC. Using reference TRBV2 and TRBJ2-5 for the parts outside the CDR3, the full variable domain is EPEVTQTPSHQVTQMGQEVILRCVPISNHLYFYWYRQILGQKVEFLVSFYNNEISEKSEIFDDQFSVERPDGSNFTLKIRSTKLEDSAMYFCASSLDRGLGETQYFGPGTRLLVL.